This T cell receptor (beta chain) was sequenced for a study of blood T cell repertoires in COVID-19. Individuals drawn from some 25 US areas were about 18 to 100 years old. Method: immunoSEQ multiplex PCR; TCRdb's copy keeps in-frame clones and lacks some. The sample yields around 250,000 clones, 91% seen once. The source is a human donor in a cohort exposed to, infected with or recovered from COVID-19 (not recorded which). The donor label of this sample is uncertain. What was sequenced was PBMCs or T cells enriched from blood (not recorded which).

CDR3 DNA: TGTGCCAGCAGTGCCCTAGCGGGGGGGGCAGGAGAGACCCAGTACTTC. Protein: CASSALAGGAGETQYF. This chain links TRBV6-1 with TRBJ2-5; TRBD2 aligns across 12 bases. After removal of 4 bases from V and 4 bases from J, the junction contained 7 bases not matched to a gene. Germline values: CDR1 MNHNS, CDR2 SASEGT. The CDR3 is made up of 16 amino acids.